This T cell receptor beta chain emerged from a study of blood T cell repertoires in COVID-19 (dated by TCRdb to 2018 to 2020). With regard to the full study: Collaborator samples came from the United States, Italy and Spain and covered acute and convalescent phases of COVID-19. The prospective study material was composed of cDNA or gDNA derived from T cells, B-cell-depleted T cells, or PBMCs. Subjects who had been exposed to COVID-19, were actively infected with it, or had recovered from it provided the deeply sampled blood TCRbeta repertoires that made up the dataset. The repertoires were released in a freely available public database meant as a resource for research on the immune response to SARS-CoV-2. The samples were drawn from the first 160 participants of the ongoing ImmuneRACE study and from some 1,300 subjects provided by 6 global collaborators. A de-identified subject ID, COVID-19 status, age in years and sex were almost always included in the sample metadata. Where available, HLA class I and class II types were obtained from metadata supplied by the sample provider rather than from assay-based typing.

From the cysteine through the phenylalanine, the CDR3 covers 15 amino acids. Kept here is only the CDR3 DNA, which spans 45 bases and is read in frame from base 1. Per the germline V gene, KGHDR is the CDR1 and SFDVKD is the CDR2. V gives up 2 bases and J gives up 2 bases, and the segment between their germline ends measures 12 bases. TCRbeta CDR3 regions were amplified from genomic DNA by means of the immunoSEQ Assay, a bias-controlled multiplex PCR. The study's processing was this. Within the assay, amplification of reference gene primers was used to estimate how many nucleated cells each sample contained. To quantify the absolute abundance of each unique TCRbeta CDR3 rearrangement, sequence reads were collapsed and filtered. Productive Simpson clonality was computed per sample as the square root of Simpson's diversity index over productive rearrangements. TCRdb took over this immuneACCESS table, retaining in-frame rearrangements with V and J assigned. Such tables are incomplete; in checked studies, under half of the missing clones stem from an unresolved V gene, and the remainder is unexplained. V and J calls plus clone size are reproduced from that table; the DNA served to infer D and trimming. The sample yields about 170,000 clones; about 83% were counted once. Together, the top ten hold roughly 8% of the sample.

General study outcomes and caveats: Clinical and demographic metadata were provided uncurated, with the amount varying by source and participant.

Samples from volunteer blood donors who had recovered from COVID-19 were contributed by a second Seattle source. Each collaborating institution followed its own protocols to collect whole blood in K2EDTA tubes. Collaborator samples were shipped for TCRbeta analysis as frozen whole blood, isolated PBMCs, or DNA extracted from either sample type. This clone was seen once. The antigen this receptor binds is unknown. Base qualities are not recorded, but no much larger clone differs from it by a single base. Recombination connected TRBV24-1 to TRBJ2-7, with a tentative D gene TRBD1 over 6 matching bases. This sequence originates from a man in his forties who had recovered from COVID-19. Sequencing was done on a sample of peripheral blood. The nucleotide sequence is TGTGCCACCAGTGATTCTACAGGGCGCGCCTACGAGCAGTACTTC. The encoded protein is CATSDSTGRAYEQYF.